In its sample, the clone carrying this T cell receptor beta chain was seen many times. TCRdb called the 5' RACE reads again in MiXCR, with one record for every CDR3 protein. This sample has more than 30,000 distinct CDR3 sequences, with less than 6.5% found just once. This sample was taken from a study of spatial heterogeneity in lung cancer. Germline CDR1 reads ENHRY; CDR2 reads SYGVKD. V was trimmed by 6 bases and J by 6 bases, leaving 12 bases between them. This CDR3 comprises 12 residues. Time point here: sample taken at primary tumor resection. The TCR comes from a female donor with early-stage non-small cell lung cancer. The starting material was PBMCs, obtained at surgery. The rearrangement joins TRBV10-3 to TRBJ2-7, with D perhaps TRBD1 or TRBD2 (5 bases each). This chain's CDR3 is CAISLRESEQYF. CDR3 DNA sequence: TGTGCCATCAGCCTCAGGGAGAGCGAGCAGTACTTC.